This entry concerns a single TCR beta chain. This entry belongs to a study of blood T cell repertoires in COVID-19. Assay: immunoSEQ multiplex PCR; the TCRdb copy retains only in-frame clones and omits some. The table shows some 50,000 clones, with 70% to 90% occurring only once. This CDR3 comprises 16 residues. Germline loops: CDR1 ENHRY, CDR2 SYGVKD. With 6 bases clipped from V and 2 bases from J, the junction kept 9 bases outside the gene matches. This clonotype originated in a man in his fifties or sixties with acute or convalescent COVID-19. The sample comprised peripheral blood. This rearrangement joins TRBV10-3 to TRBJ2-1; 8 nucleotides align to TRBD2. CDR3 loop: CAISARRGDAYNEQFF. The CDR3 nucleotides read TGTGCCATCAGCGCACGGCGGGGGGACGCCTACAATGAGCAGTTCTTC.